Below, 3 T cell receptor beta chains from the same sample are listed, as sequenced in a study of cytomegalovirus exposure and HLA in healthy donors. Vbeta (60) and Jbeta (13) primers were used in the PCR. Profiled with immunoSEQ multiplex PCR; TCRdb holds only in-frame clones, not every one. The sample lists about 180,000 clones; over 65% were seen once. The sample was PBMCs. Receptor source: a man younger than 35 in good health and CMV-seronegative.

The CDR3 loop reads CASSVGDRVPGAKNIQYF. The CDR3 DNA reads as TGTGCCAGCAGTGTTGGGGACAGGGTTCCAGGGGCCAAAAACATTCAGTACTTC. J is TRBJ2-4 and V is TRBV6-1; 9 bases line up with TRBD1. Trimming cost V 4 bases and J 1 base; bases outside gene matches: 11. The CDR3 has 18 amino acids. CDR1 is MNHNS, CDR2 SASEGT, per germline.

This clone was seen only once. This CDR3 is CASSSDTIGGTEAFF. CDR3 coding DNA: TGTGCCAGCAGTTCCGACACCATAGGTGGGACTGAAGCTTTCTTT. This chain connects TRBV27 to TRBJ1-1; D is undetermined. The germline CDR1 and CDR2 sequences are MNHEY and SMNVEV (reference sequence). The germline V and J ends were trimmed by 4 bases and 5 bases, with 17 bases remaining between them. CDR3 length: 15 residues.

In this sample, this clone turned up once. CDR3 residues: CASSSAAGGSPLHEQFF. Written as DNA, the CDR3 is TGTGCCAGCAGCTCCGCAGCGGGAGGGAGCCCCTTACATGAGCAGTTCTTC. The V call is TRBV5-4, the J call TRBJ2-1, with 10 positions matching TRBD2. The V segment lost 3 bases and the J segment 8 bases; nucleotides outside the gene matches: 14. The CDR3 runs 17 residues. Germline CDR1 reads SGHNT; CDR2 reads YYREEE (reference sequence).